This T cell receptor beta chain was observed in a study of cytomegalovirus exposure and HLA in healthy donors. Use of 60 Vbeta and 13 Jbeta primers characterized the PCR. Only in-frame clones appear in the TCRdb table, and some are missing; sequencing was by immunoSEQ multiplex PCR. The sample contains roughly 120,000 clones, over 70% of which appear only once. CDR1 is SGHVS, CDR2 FNYEAQ, per germline. The CDR3 spans 14 residues. V was cut by 4 bases and J by 5 bases, with 14 bases left in between. The chain has TRBV7-6 and TRBJ1-1; TRBD1 might be the D (5 bases). The TCR comes from a woman younger than 30 in good health and CMV-seronegative. Sequenced material: PBMCs. The CDR3 DNA reads as TGTGCCAGCAGCTCAAGTCAACAGGAAACTGAAGCTTTCTTT. Protein sequence: CASSSSQQETEAFF.